This T cell receptor (beta chain) appears in the sequencing data of a study of CD8 T cells in Susac syndrome. General study results and limits: It was acknowledged by the study that relatively few individuals were included in its TCR sequencing and HLA analysis.

Notes on this clonotype: Antigen specificity is unknown.

This CDR3 is 13 amino acids long. Germline V gene lookup returns CDR1 SQVTM and CDR2 ANQGSEA. V lost 7 bases and J lost 4; bases outside the gene matches: 7. Random hexamers were used to reverse transcribe about 0.45 to 1 ug of RNA. TCRdb independently ran MiXCR on the immunoSEQ multiplex PCR reads; one entry per CDR3 protein. The sample lists roughly 180,000 distinct CDR3 sequences, less than 95% occurring once. The clonotype comes from a human donor in good health. This rearrangement joins TRBV29-1 to TRBJ2-1, with 7 bases lining up with TRBD1. The sequencing input was CD4+ T cells from PBMCs. Written as DNA, the CDR3 is TGCAGCGGGACCGGGACAGCATACAATGAGCAGTTCTTC. Its protein is CSGTGTAYNEQFF.